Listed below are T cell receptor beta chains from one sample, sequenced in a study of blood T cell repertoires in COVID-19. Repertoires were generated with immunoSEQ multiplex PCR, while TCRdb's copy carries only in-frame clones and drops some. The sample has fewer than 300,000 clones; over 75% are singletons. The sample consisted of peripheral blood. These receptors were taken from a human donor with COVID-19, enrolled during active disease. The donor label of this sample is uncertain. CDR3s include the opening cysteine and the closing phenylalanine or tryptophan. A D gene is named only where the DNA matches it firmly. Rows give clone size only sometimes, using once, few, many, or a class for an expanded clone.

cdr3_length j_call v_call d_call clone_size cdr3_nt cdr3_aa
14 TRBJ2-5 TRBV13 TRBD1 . TGTGCCAGCAGCTTAGCAAGGGGGCCAACAGCCCAGTACTTC CASSLARGPTAQYF
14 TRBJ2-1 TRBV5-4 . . TGTGCCAGCAGCCCGTCCAGGGCCCTCAATGAGCAGTTCTTC CASSPSRALNEQFF
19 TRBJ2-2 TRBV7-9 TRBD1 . TGTGCCAGCAGCCCCCGGACAGGGGGAGGACTCAAATACACCGGGGAGCTGTTTTTT CASSPRTGGGLKYTGELFF
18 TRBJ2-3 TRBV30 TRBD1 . TGTGCCTGGAGTGCAGGGACAGGGCATGGTGGGGGTGCAGATACGCAGTATTTT CAWSAGTGHGGGADTQYF
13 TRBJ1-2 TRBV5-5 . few TGTGCCAGCAGCAATGGGGGGGACTATGGCTACACCTTC CASSNGGDYGYTF
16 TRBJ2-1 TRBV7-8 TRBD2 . TGTGCCAGCAGTCGATGGACTAGCGGGAGTCTGTCCGAGCAGTTCTTC CASSRWTSGSLSEQFF
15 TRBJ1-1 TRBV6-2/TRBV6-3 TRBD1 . TGTGCCAGCAGTTTCACTAGGGGGCGTGGGACTGAAGCTTTCTTT CASSFTRGRGTEAFF
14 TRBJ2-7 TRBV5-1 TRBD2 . TGCGCCAGCAGCCCGTTGGGACTAGCGGGGGAGCAGTACTTC CASSPLGLAGEQYF
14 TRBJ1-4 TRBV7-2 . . TGTGCCAGCAGCCTGAGAGGGACTAATGAAAAACTGTTTTTT CASSLRGTNEKLFF
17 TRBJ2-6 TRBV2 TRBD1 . TGTGCCAGCAGCCCGGACAGGGGGGATGATGGGGCCAACGTCCTGACTTTC CASSPDRGDDGANVLTF
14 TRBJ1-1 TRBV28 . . TGTGCCAGCAGTTTATCGGGGGAAAACACTGAAGCTTTCTTT CASSLSGENTEAFF
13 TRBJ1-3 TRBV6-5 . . TGTGCCAGCCGGTCTGACTCTGGAAACACCATATATTTT CASRSDSGNTIYF
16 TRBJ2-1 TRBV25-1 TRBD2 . TGTGCCAGCAGTGTACTCGGGGGGAAGATCGGGGATGAGCAGTTCTTC CASSVLGGKIGDEQFF
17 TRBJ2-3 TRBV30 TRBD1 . TGTGCCTGGAGTGTAACCATGGGACAGTTGTTCACAGATACGCAGTATTTT CAWSVTMGQLFTDTQYF
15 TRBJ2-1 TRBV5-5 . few TGTGCCAGCAGCTTGGGAACGAGGCTCTACAATGAGCAGTTCTTC CASSLGTRLYNEQFF
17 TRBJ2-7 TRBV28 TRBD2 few TGTGCCAGCAGTTCAAACATCCTAGGCGGGAGGTCCTACGAGCAGTACTTC CASSSNILGGRSYEQYF
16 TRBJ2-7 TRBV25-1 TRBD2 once TGTGCCAGCAGTGGGGGGACTAGCGGGAGATTCTACGAGCAGTACTTC CASSGGTSGRFYEQYF
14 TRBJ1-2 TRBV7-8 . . TGTGCCAGCAGCGACCAACGGGACAATTGGGGCTACACCTTC CASSDQRDNWGYTF
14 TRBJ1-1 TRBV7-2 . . TGTGCCAGCAGCTATTGGGCTGGGAACACTGAAGCTTTCTTT CASSYWAGNTEAFF
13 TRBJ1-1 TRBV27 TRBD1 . TGTGCCACTCGGACAGGGCAGAGAACTGAAGCTTTCTTT CATRTGQRTEAFF
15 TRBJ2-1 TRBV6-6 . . TGTGCCAGCAGTTACGGGGGGGCCTCCTACAATGAGCAGTTCTTC CASSYGGASYNEQFF
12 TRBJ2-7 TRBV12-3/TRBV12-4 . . TGTGCCAGCAGTCCCCGGAGCTACGAGCAGTACTTC CASSPRSYEQYF
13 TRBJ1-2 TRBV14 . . TGTGCCAGCAGCCAAGATTCCGGGTTCGGCTACACCTTC CASSQDSGFGYTF
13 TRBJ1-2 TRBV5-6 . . TGTGCCAGCAGCTTGGTTCCCCTCTATGGCTACACCTTC CASSLVPLYGYTF
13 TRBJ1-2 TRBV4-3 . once TGCGCCAGCAGCCAAGATATTGACTATGGCTACACCTTC CASSQDIDYGYTF
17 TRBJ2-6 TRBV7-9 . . TGTGCCGTACACGGCGGAATCAAGAGCTCTGGGGCCAACGTCCTGACTTTC CAVHGGIKSSGANVLTF
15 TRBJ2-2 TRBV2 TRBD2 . TGTGCCAGCAGGCTACTAGCGGTCAACACCGGGGAGCTGTTTTTT CASRLLAVNTGELFF
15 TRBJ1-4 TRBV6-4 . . TGTGCCAGCAGTGACTCTCGGGGTCCTAATGAAAAACTGTTTTTT CASSDSRGPNEKLFF
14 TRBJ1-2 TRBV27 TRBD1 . TGTGCCAGCAGTTTAACAGGGGGCGTCGGTGGCTACACCTTC CASSLTGGVGGYTF
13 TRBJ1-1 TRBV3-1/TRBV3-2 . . TGTGCCAGCAGCCTTCACCAGGGCACTGAAGCTTTCTTT CASSLHQGTEAFF
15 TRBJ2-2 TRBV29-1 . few TGCAGCGTTGAAGATATAACCATAGGGGCCGGGGAGCTGTTTTTT CSVEDITIGAGELFF
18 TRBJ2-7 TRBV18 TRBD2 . TGTGCCAGCTCTCCCTTTACGCCGGGACTAGCGGGGATCTACGAGCAGTACTTC CASSPFTPGLAGIYEQYF
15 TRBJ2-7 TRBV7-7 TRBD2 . TGTGCTAGCAGCCCCGGACTAGCGGATTCCTACGAGCAGTACTTC CASSPGLADSYEQYF
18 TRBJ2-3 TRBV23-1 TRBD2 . TGCGCCAGCAGTCAATCCCCCTGGACTAGCGGGAGGGCAGATACGCAGTATTTT CASSQSPWTSGRADTQYF